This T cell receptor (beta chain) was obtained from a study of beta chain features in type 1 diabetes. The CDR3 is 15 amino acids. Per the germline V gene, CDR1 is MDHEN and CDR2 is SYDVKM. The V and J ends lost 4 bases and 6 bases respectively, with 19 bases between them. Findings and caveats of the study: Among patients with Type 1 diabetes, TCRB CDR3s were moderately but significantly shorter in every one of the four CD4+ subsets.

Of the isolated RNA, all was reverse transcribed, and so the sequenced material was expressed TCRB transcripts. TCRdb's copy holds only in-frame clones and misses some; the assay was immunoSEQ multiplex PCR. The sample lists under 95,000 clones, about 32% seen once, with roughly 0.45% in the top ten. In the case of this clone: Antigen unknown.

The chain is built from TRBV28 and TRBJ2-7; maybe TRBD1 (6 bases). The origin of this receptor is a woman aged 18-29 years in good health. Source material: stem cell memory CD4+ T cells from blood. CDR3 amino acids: CASSSTGHGPGEQYF. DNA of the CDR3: TGTGCCAGCAGTTCGACGGGACACGGACCGGGCGAGCAGTACTTC. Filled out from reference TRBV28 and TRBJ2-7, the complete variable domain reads DVKVTQSSRYLVKRTGEKVFLECVQDMDHENMFWYRQDPGLGLRLIYFSYDVKMKEKGDIPEGYSVSREKKERFSLILESASTNQTSMYLCASSSTGHGPGEQYFGPGTRLTVT.